The 30 T cell receptor beta chains listed next were all sequenced from one sample in a study. TCRdb reanalysed the 5' RACE reads using MiXCR and keeps one entry per CDR3 protein. This repertoire shows 45,000 to 70,000 distinct CDR3 sequences, around a quarter found once; its top ten account for 3% to 3.5%. Sequencing input: tumor-infiltrating memory CD4+ T cells sorted from the breast tumor. As for subset: memory CD4+ T cells, CD4+CD45RO+CD25-. Receptors originate from a female donor with breast cancer.

The J gene is TRBJ1-5, the V gene TRBV7-6, with D hard to call. Trimming removed 11 bases from V and 8 bases from J, with 13 bases in between. CDR3 length: 11 amino acids. Looked up from germline, CDR1 is SGHVS and CDR2 is FNYEAQ. CDR3 coding DNA: TGTGCCGGTGAGGGTGGCGAGCCCCAGCATTTT. Encoded protein: CAGEGGEPQHF.

This clonotype was detected many times. The chain combines TRBV5-1 with TRBJ1-1; 7 bases are shared with TRBD1. V shed 4 bases, J shed 5 bases, and the junction held 11 bases outside the gene matches. Per the germline V gene, CDR1 is SGHRS and CDR2 is YFSETQ. The CDR3 is 15 residues long. The CDR3 is CASSPPGAGGTEAFF. The CDR3 DNA reads as TGCGCCAGCAGCCCGCCGGGGGCAGGGGGGACTGAAGCTTTCTTT.

This clonotype was counted only a few times. The CDR3 is CASSISGNSGNTIYF. The DNA of the CDR3 is TGTGCCAGCAGCATATCTGGGAACTCTGGAAACACCATATATTTT. The rearrangement joins TRBV7-2 to TRBJ1-3, with unresolved D. Trimming took 5 bases from V and 0 from J, leaving 11 bases between them. The CDR3 extends over 15 amino acids. CDR1 is SGHTA, CDR2 FQGNSA, per germline.

The genes are TRBV5-1 and TRBJ2-1; D gene uncertain. The CDR3 extends over 16 amino acids. Germline assignment: CDR1 SGHRS and CDR2 YFSETQ. With 6 bases removed from V and 6 bases from J, the gap between germline ends came to 22 bases. The CDR3 here is CASNSFAQDGLNEQFF. The DNA for the CDR3 is TGCGCCAGCAACTCGTTCGCCCAGGATGGTCTCAATGAGCAGTTCTTC.

A few counts support this clonotype. The junction differs from germline at one of its ends, possibly a read error. The V and J genes are TRBV12-3 or TRBV12-4 and TRBJ1-3; D gene ambiguous. The CDR3 has 13 amino acids. The CDR3 loop is CASSSTSGNTIHF. The DNA for the CDR3 is TGTGCCAGCAGTTCAACGTCTGGAAACACCATACATTTT.

Only a few counts were recorded for this clonotype. The rearrangement uses TRBV6-6 and TRBJ1-1; 7 bases are a match to TRBD1. Trimming cost V 6 bases and J 14 bases; bases outside gene matches: 9. Germline CDR1 is MNHNY and CDR2 is SVGAGI (reference sequence). The CDR3 loop spans 11 amino acids. CDR3 coding DNA: TGTGCCAGCAGGAGACAGGGCATGGGGTTCTTT. Encoded protein: CASRRQGMGFF.

About this clonotype: Relative to the germline gene, one junction end is altered; a read error may explain this. The chain has TRBV6-5 and TRBJ2-1; 15 nucleotides line up with TRBD2. The CDR3 is 17 amino acids. Germline CDR1 and CDR2: MNHEY and SVGAGI. CDR3 sequence: CASRYFGLAGGPNEQFF. DNA of the CDR3: TGTGCCAGCAGATACTTCGGACTAGCGGGGGGGCCCAATGAGCAGTTCTTC.

V and J are TRBV6-1 and TRBJ2-7; 10 nucleotides match TRBD2. After removal of 8 bases from V and 1 base from J, the junction contained 5 bases not matched to a gene. The CDR3 covers 14 residues. Germline CDR1 reads MNHNS; CDR2 reads SASEGT. The CDR3 sequence: CASQSGRASYEQYF. CDR3 sequence (DNA): TGTGCCAGCCAGAGCGGGAGGGCTTCCTACGAGCAGTACTTC.

This clonotype was seen only a few times. Here the CDR3 reads CASTTRPSDTGELFF. The CDR3 bases are TGCGCCTCCACAACCAGGCCATCGGACACCGGGGAGCTGTTTTTT. V usage is TRBV5-1 and J usage is TRBJ2-2, with unresolved D. Trimming cost V 10 bases and J 3 bases, with 19 bases left between them. CDR3 length: 15 residues. Germline V gives CDR1 SGHRS, CDR2 YFSETQ.

This clonotype was seen a handful of times. V is TRBV3-1 and J is TRBJ2-1, with D hard to call. The CDR3 length is 14 residues. Trimming removed 4 bases at V and 7 bases at J, with 14 bases between. Germline V gives CDR1 LGHDT, CDR2 YNNKEL (reference sequence). The CDR3 region has the DNA TGTGCCAGCAGCCCCAAGATTACCGAGAATGAGCAGTTCTTC. As protein: CASSPKITENEQFF.

The CDR3 region has the DNA TGTGCCAGCAGCCCGCAGACTAGCGGGAGTATCGATGAGCAGTTCTTC. The encoded protein is CASSPQTSGSIDEQFF. The V call is TRBV7-9, the J call TRBJ2-1, with 12 bases fitting TRBD2. The CDR3 loop spans 16 amino acids. Per germline, CDR1 SEHNR and CDR2 FQNEAQ (reference sequence). V shed 5 bases and J 8 bases; nucleotides not matched to a gene: 10.

This clonotype was seen more than once but under ten times. The CDR3 DNA is TGTGCCAGCAGTTACTCGAACGGGGGGGGTATTGGCTACACCTTC. This encodes CASSYSNGGGIGYTF. The gene calls are TRBV6-5 and TRBJ1-2, with D possibly TRBD1 on 5 matching bases. V was cut by 0 bases and J by 7 bases, with 15 bases left in between. Germline CDR1 is MNHEY and CDR2 is SVGAGI. The CDR3 consists of 15 residues.

On this clonotype: One end of the junction does not line up with germline, which may come from a read error. This chain uses TRBV7-9 with TRBJ2-2, with D tentatively TRBD1 (6 bases). Germline CDR1 reads SEHNR; CDR2 reads FQNEAQ (reference sequence). The CDR3 extends over 14 amino acids. CDR3 region: CASSPTGNAGELFF. In DNA, the CDR3 is TGTGCCAGCAGCCCAACAGGGAACGCCGGGGAGCTGTTTTTT. The complete variable domain, with remaining parts taken from reference TRBV7-9 and TRBJ2-2, reads DTGVSQNPRHKITKRGQNVTFRCDPISEHNRLYWYRQTLGQGPEFLTYFQNEAQLEKSRLLSDRFSAERPKGSFSTLEIQRTEQGDSAMYLCASSPTGNAGELFFGEGSRLTVL.

This chain connects TRBV7-8 to TRBJ1-5; TRBD1 matches at 11 bases. The CDR3 contains 17 residues. After removal of 5 bases from V and 2 bases from J, the junction contained 8 bases not matched to a gene. The V gene's germline CDR1 is SGHVS and CDR2 FQNEAQ. CDR3 coding DNA: TGTGCCAGCAGCCTCCGGGACAGGGGGTTTCGCAATCAGCCCCAGCATTTT. As protein: CASSLRDRGFRNQPQHF.

The chain recombines TRBV5-5 with TRBJ2-7, with 8 bases fitting TRBD2. The V segment lost 4 bases and the J segment 0 bases; nucleotides outside the gene matches: 3. The CDR3 totals 14 residues. Germline V gene lookup returns CDR1 SGHKS and CDR2 YYEKEE (reference sequence). CDR3 in DNA: TGTGCCAGCAGCCAGACTAGCGCCTCCTACGAGCAGTACTTC. Translation gives CASSQTSASYEQYF.

Notes on this clonotype: Just one base apart from a much larger clone, this may be a read error. The chain carries TRBV5-1 and TRBJ1-5; TRBD1 might be the D (5 bases). The CDR3 spans 13 residues. Germline V gene lookup returns CDR1 SGHRS and CDR2 YFSETQ. Trimming removed 4 bases at V and 5 bases at J, with 10 bases between. The CDR3 is CASSRLTDQPQHF. CDR3 DNA sequence: TGCGCCAGCAGCCGTTTGACAGATCAGCCCCAGCATTTT.

The rearrangement uses TRBV5-1 and TRBJ1-3; 7 bases align to TRBD1. The CDR3 consists of 15 residues. The V gene's germline CDR1 is SGHRS and CDR2 YFSETQ. J lost 2 bases, V lost 3 bases, and 5 bases had no gene match. CDR3 protein: CASSWTGGAGNTIYF. The CDR3 nucleotides read TGCGCCAGCAGCTGGACAGGAGGAGCTGGAAACACCATATATTTT.

The rearrangement links TRBV7-2 to TRBJ1-1; tentative D call: TRBD1 (5 bases). V lost 6 bases to trimming and J lost 1 base, with 9 bases between them. This CDR3 contains 13 residues. CDR1 is SGHTA, CDR2 FQGNSA, per germline. The CDR3 DNA reads TGTGCCAGCAGACTGGGGGGGAACACTGAAGCTTTCTTT. Its translation: CASRLGGNTEAFF. Filled out from reference TRBV7-2 and TRBJ1-1, the complete variable domain reads GAGVSQSPSNKVTEKGKDVELRCDPISGHTALYWYRQSLGQGLEFLIYFQGNSAPDKSGLPSDRFSAERTGGSVSTLTIQRTQQEDSAVYLCASRLGGNTEAFFGQGTRLTVV.

A few counts support this clonotype. The chain joins TRBV29-1 to TRBJ2-1, with D tentatively TRBD2 (6 bases). This CDR3 comprises 11 residues. The V end was cut by 5 bases, the J end by 7 bases, with 9 bases between. Germline CDR1 is SQVTM and CDR2 is ANQGSEA. The CDR3 reads CSVFGGNEQFF. CDR3 nucleotide sequence: TGCAGCGTTTTCGGGGGTAATGAGCAGTTCTTC.

The CDR3 DNA reads TGTGCCACCACGTTAGGGCTAGCGCGAGAGACCCAGTACTTC. Its protein product is CATTLGLARETQYF. This chain links TRBV2 with TRBJ2-5; TRBD2 might be the D (6 bases). This CDR3 is 14 amino acids long. The V end lost 10 bases, the J end lost 4 bases, and 19 bases lay between the germline ends. Per the germline V gene, CDR1 is SNHLY and CDR2 is FYNNEI.

This clonotype showed up just a few times. The rearrangement joins TRBV7-9 to TRBJ1-1; perhaps TRBD1 as D (6 bases). Trimming removed 2 bases at V and 0 bases at J, with 10 bases between. Germline-derived CDR1 and CDR2 are SEHNR and FQNEAQ (reference sequence). The length of the CDR3 is 15 residues. CDR3 in DNA: TGTGCCAGCAGCTTAACGGACAGCCTGAACACTGAAGCTTTCTTT. Translating gives CASSLTDSLNTEAFF.

This clonotype was counted once. V is TRBV20-1 and J is TRBJ2-7, with 7 bases identical to TRBD2. Germline CDR1 DFQATT, CDR2 SNEGSKA (reference sequence). V shed 6 bases, J shed 1 base, and the junction held 12 bases outside the gene matches. The CDR3 consists of 15 residues. CDR3 sequence reads: CSAPTTKAGSYEQYF. The CDR3 nucleotides are TGCAGTGCGCCCACGACCAAAGCGGGATCCTACGAGCAGTACTTC.

This clonotype was counted ten times or more. The gene calls are TRBV7-2 and TRBJ2-1; 8 bases are a match to TRBD2. CDR1 and CDR2 (germline): SGHTA, FQGNSA. Trimming cost V 3 bases and J 8 bases; bases outside gene matches: 9. This CDR3 has 15 amino acids. The CDR3 region has the DNA TGTGCCAGCAGCTTTCGGGGCGGGAGGTTTGATGAGCAGTTCTTC. Protein product: CASSFRGGRFDEQFF.

This clonotype was detected many times. The chain is built from TRBV19 and TRBJ1-1; D gene unclear. CDR3 size: 16 residues. Germline V gives CDR1 LNHDA, CDR2 SQIVND (reference sequence). V was clipped by 3 bases and J by 7 bases, with 21 bases between them. CDR3 DNA: TGTGCCAGTAGTATGAGGCTCATGAACACTGAGGATGAAGCTTTCTTT. Residues: CASSMRLMNTEDEAFF.

The chain combines TRBV7-2 with TRBJ1-1; no firm D call. The CDR3 spans 15 residues. The V end lost 0 bases, the J end lost 5 bases, and 13 bases lay between the germline ends. Germline-derived CDR1 and CDR2 are SGHTA and FQGNSA. The CDR3 is CASSLAVGQRTEAFF. For the CDR3, the DNA is TGTGCCAGCAGCTTAGCGGTCGGCCAGAGGACTGAAGCTTTCTTT.

This clonotype came up many times. The chain is built from TRBV5-1 and TRBJ2-7; 8 nucleotides match TRBD1. The germline V gene has CDR1 SGHRS and CDR2 YFSETQ. The J segment lost 2 bases and the V segment lost 3 bases, leaving 4 bases of the junction unmatched. This CDR3 is 14 amino acids long. The CDR3 nucleotides are TGCGCCAGCAGCTGGACAGGGCCCACCTACGAGCAGTACTTC. Its protein product is CASSWTGPTYEQYF.

V and J are TRBV10-3 and TRBJ2-2; possibly TRBD2 for D (5 bases). The CDR3 has 15 residues. CDR1 is ENHRY, CDR2 SYGVKD, per germline. V lost 2 bases and J 1 base, leaving 8 bases between the germline ends. CDR3: CAISESGLNTGELFF. The CDR3 DNA reads TGTGCCATCAGTGAGAGCGGACTGAACACCGGGGAGCTGTTTTTT.

This chain uses TRBV5-1 with TRBJ2-5; TRBD1 or TRBD2 may be the D gene (6 bases each). V was clipped by 2 bases and J by 3 bases, with 14 bases between them. The CDR3 runs 15 residues. Germline CDR1 and CDR2: SGHRS and YFSETQ. This CDR3 is CASSLGGSSEETQYF. The CDR3 nucleotides read TGCGCCAGCAGCTTAGGGGGGTCGAGTGAAGAGACCCAGTACTTC.

This chain joins TRBV5-1 and TRBJ2-3; 9 nucleotides align to TRBD2. The CDR3 length is 17 residues. Looked up from germline, CDR1 is SGHRS and CDR2 is YFSETQ. V shed 0 bases, J shed 4 bases, and the junction held 9 bases outside the gene matches. The CDR3 loop is CASSLGGMTSGADTQYF. In DNA, the CDR3 is TGCGCCAGCAGCTTGGGTGGGATGACTAGCGGAGCAGATACGCAGTATTTT.

The CDR3 nucleotides read TGCAGCAAGACCGGGACTAGCGGGAGCGGCTACAATGAGCAGTTCTTC. Its protein product is CSKTGTSGSGYNEQFF. The genes are TRBV29-1 and TRBJ2-1; 14 positions agree with TRBD2. There are 16 residues in the CDR3. The V segment lost 8 bases and the J segment 3 bases; nucleotides outside the gene matches: 9. Germline CDR1 reads SQVTM; CDR2 reads ANQGSEA.